This is a list of T cell receptor beta chains from one sample in a study of shared clonotypes between healthy human individuals. Profiled with immunoSEQ multiplex PCR; TCRdb holds only in-frame clones, not every one. Here the sample spans 2 million to 2.5 million clones, almost 96% being singletons. Sequencing was carried out using naive CD4+ T cells sorted from blood. The receptors shown here come from a man younger than 35 in good health. The CDR3 runs from the conserved cysteine through the conserved F or W. The D gene is left open where the match is weak. Not every row has a clone size; where given, it reads once, few, many or a size class.

D,J,size,V,CDR3,DNA
-,TRBJ1-1,-,TRBV7-6,CASSPSTGRGTEAFF,TGTGCCAGCAGCCCCTCAACAGGGAGAGGCACTGAAGCTTTCTTT
-,TRBJ2-5,once,TRBV27,CASRRTAVSRYQETQYF,TGTGCCAGCAGAAGGACAGCCGTATCCCGGTACCAAGAGACCCAGTACTTC
TRBD1,TRBJ1-2,-,TRBV5-3,CARSDDRGYGYTF,TGTGCCAGAAGCGACGACAGGGGCTATGGCTACACCTTC
-,TRBJ1-5,-,TRBV27,CASSLSFGTLGNQPQHF,TGTGCCAGCAGTTTATCGTTCGGGACATTGGGCAATCAGCCCCAGCATTTT
-,TRBJ2-7,-,TRBV28,CASSYSAGTYEQYF,TGTGCCAGCAGTTATTCCGCAGGGACCTACGAGCAGTACTTC
-,TRBJ2-1,-,TRBV10-1,CASSESGRSYDEQFF,TGCGCCAGCAGTGAGTCGGGCAGATCCTACGATGAGCAGTTCTTC
TRBD2,TRBJ2-3,-,TRBV5-6,CASSLERGTQYF,TGTGCCAGCAGCTTGGAGCGGGGGACGCAGTATTTT
-,TRBJ2-3,-,TRBV6-1,CASRGTTDTQYF,TGTGCCAGCAGAGGGACCACAGATACGCAGTATTTT
-,TRBJ1-2,-,TRBV9,CASSVDGTRLYGYTF,TGTGCCAGCAGCGTAGACGGGACCAGACTTTATGGCTACACCTTC
-,TRBJ2-3,-,TRBV30,CAWSVQVDTQYF,TGTGCCTGGAGTGTACAAGTGGATACGCAGTATTTT
-,TRBJ1-2,-,TRBV10-3,CATQNRDGDNYGYTF,TGTGCCACCCAGAACCGGGACGGGGATAACTATGGCTACACCTTC
TRBD2,TRBJ2-1,-,TRBV2,CASRETSGGFYNEQFF,TGTGCCAGCAGGGAGACTAGCGGGGGGTTCTACAATGAGCAGTTCTTC
-,TRBJ1-6,once,TRBV2,CASTEWGGGNSPLHF,TGTGCCAGCACCGAATGGGGGGGCGGGAATTCACCCCTCCACTTT
TRBD1,TRBJ2-7,-,TRBV30,CAWRTFRDRSSYEQYF,TGTGCCTGGCGTACGTTTCGGGACAGGAGCTCCTACGAGCAGTACTTC
-,TRBJ1-4,-,TRBV30,CAWRPRGNWDVTNEKLFF,TGTGCCTGGAGACCCAGGGGCAATTGGGACGTCACTAATGAAAAACTGTTTTTT
-,TRBJ1-4,-,TRBV29-1,CSLQVEEKLFF,TGCAGCCTCCAGGTAGAAGAAAAACTGTTTTTT
TRBD2,TRBJ2-7,-,TRBV30,CALQQRGNSYEQYF,TGTGCCCTACAGCAGCGGGGGAACTCCTACGAGCAGTACTTC
TRBD1,TRBJ1-2,-,TRBV6-6,CASSYSPGGYGYTF,TGTGCCAGCAGTTACTCGCCAGGGGGCTATGGCTACACCTTC
-,TRBJ2-5,-,TRBV4-2,CASSQEVVSDEETQYF,TGTGCCAGCAGCCAAGAGGTGGTTAGCGACGAAGAGACCCAGTACTTC
-,TRBJ2-4,-,TRBV4-1,CASSQETPAGQAKNIQYF,TGCGCCAGCAGCCAAGAAACCCCCGCAGGGCAGGCCAAAAACATTCAGTACTTC
TRBD1,TRBJ1-3,once,TRBV5-1,CASSLGQGNLISGNTIYF,TGCGCCAGCAGCTTGGGACAGGGAAATTTGATCTCTGGAAACACCATATATTTT
-,TRBJ1-1,-,TRBV7-6,CASSLAGGLNTEAFF,TGTGCCAGCAGCTTAGCTGGGGGACTGAACACTGAAGCTTTCTTT
TRBD1,TRBJ2-5,-,TRBV7-7,CASSLGRGTGGTQYF,TGTGCTAGCAGCTTAGGGCGGGGGACAGGGGGGACCCAGTACTTC
TRBD1,TRBJ1-5,-,TRBV18,CASSLRAGQGRGTSNQPQHF,TGTGCCAGCTCACTCAGGGCAGGACAGGGGCGGGGTACGAGCAATCAGCCCCAGCATTTT
-,TRBJ1-1,-,TRBV28,CASPPSGKVNTEAFF,TGTGCCAGCCCCCCTTCCGGCAAGGTGAACACTGAAGCTTTCTTT
-,TRBJ2-7,-,TRBV19,CASSIGGLERYEQYF,TGTGCCAGTAGTATAGGAGGATTGGAACGCTACGAGCAGTACTTC
TRBD2,TRBJ2-7,-,TRBV30,CAWSSAMGGSRREQYF,TGTGCCTGGAGTTCCGCGATGGGCGGGAGTAGACGGGAGCAGTACTTC
-,TRBJ1-1,-,TRBV4-3,CASSQERGGMEAFF,TGCGCCAGCAGCCAAGAGAGGGGCGGGATGGAAGCTTTCTTT
TRBD2,TRBJ2-3,-,TRBV5-1,CASSLGTSTTDTQYF,TGCGCCAGCAGCTTGGGGACTAGCACGACAGATACGCAGTATTTT
TRBD1,TRBJ1-5,-,TRBV27,CASSGTAHSNQPQHF,TGTGCCAGCAGTGGGACAGCCCATAGCAATCAGCCCCAGCATTTT
-,TRBJ2-3,-,TRBV2,CASSEALAGDTQYF,TGTGCCAGCAGTGAAGCGTTAGCAGGTGATACGCAGTATTTT
-,TRBJ1-6,-,TRBV6-5,CASSNNRDSPLHF,TGTGCCAGCAGCAACAACAGGGATTCACCCCTCCACTTT
-,TRBJ2-3,-,TRBV5-1,CASRLLQGLDTQYF,TGCGCCAGCAGGTTGTTACAGGGTTTGGATACGCAGTATTTT
TRBD1,TRBJ2-5,-,TRBV10-3,CAISMGQQETQHF,TGTGCCATCAGTATGGGACAGCAAGAGACCCAGCACTTC
-,TRBJ2-2,-,TRBV6-5,CASSAGTTNTGELFF,TGTGCCAGCAGCGCCGGGACAACGAACACCGGGGAGCTGTTTTTT